The clone carrying this T cell receptor (beta chain) was recorded only once. The data originate from a study of shared clonotypes between healthy human individuals. Germline V gene data show CDR1 as LNHDA and CDR2 as SQIVND (reference sequence). The CDR3 extends over 17 amino acids. Losses at the gene ends were 6 bases for V and 9 bases for J; bases not matched to a gene: 16. Profiled with immunoSEQ multiplex PCR; TCRdb holds only in-frame clones, not every one. This table holds over a million clones, about 77% found once. The chain carries TRBV19 and TRBJ2-2; 10 nucleotides align to TRBD2. This sequence originates from a man between 18 and 29 years old in good health. The sequenced sample consisted of memory CD4+ T cells sorted from blood. Described subset: CD45RA-negative fraction. The DNA for the CDR3 is TGTGCCAGTAGCGAGAAAATTAGAGCGGGGGGGCGAAGGGAGCTGTTTTTT. It specifies CASSEKIRAGGRRELFF.